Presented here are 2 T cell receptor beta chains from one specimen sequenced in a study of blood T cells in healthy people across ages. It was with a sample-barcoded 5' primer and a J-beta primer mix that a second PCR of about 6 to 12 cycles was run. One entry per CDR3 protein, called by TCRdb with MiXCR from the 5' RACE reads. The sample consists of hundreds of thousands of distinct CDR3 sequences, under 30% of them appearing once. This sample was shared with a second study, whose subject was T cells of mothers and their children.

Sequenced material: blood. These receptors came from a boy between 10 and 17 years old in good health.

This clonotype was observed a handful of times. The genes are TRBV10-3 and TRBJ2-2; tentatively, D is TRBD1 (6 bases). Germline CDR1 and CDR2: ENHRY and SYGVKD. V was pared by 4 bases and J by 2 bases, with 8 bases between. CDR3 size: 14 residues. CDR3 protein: CAISAQGNTGELFF. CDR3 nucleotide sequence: TGTGCCATCAGTGCACAGGGTAACACCGGGGAGCTGTTTTTT.

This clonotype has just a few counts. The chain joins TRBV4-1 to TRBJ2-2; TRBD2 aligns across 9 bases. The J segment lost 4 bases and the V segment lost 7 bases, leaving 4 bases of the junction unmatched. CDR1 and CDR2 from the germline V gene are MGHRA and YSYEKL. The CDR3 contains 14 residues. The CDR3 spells CASNSGGSTGELFF. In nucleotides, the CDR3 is TGCGCCAGCAATAGCGGGGGTTCCACCGGGGAGCTGTTTTTT.